Below, 32 T cell receptor beta chains from the same sample are listed, as sequenced in a study of T cells in Graves' hyperthyroidism and ophthalmopathy. Amplified TCR beta CDR3 regions derived from RNA transcripts. Using the HTBI primer set, a first-round RT-PCR was run on the TCR CDR3. TCRdb re-derived calls from the multiplex PCR reads in MiXCR, one entry per CDR3 protein. The data contain approximately 350,000 distinct CDR3 sequences, around 15% of them singletons. The sample taken for sequencing was blood. All receptors come from a woman aged 55-69 years with Graves' ophthalmopathy.

This clonotype has at least ten counts. The chain combines TRBV2 with TRBJ1-1; D is ambiguous. The CDR3 is made up of 14 amino acids. The ends were cut back, 3 bases at V and 2 bases at J, with 10 bases in the middle. Germline V lookup: CDR1 SNHLY, CDR2 FYNNEI. CDR3 nucleotide sequence: TGTGCCAGCAGTGATTCGGCAGTAAACACTGAAGCTTTCTTT. Its translation: CASSDSAVNTEAFF.

This clonotype was seen at least ten times. The chain joins TRBV5-6 to TRBJ2-3; D is uncertain. The CDR3 spans 12 residues. V was cut by 1 base and J by 4 bases, with 4 bases left in between. Germline lookup yields CDR1 SGHDT and CDR2 YYEEEE. The CDR3 region is CASSLYPDTQYF. The CDR3 DNA is TGTGCCAGCAGCTTGTATCCAGATACGCAGTATTTT.

This clonotype occurred a few times. This chain uses TRBV20-1 with TRBJ2-1; 7 bases match TRBD1. CDR1 is DFQATT and CDR2 is SNEGSKA in the germline V gene (reference sequence). Unmatched junction bases numbered 7, after V lost 4 bases and J lost 4 bases. The CDR3 is 14 residues long. The CDR3 loop reads CSAIRDSRYNEQFF. CDR3 nucleotide sequence: TGCAGTGCTATACGGGACAGCCGATACAATGAGCAGTTCTTC.

Notes on this clonotype: This may be a read error: a much more frequent sequence differs by one nucleotide. The V call is TRBV12-3 or TRBV12-4, the J call TRBJ1-4; D gene uncertain. Deletions cut 5 bases from V and 3 bases from J, with 1 base between. The CDR3 sequence is 11 residues long. CDR3 sequence: CASSPNEKLFF. DNA for the CDR3: TGTGCCAGCAGTCCTAATGAAAAACTGTTTTTT.

Only a few counts were recorded for this clonotype. The chain uses TRBV18 and TRBJ2-1; D not resolved. V lost 2 bases, J lost 1 base, and 15 bases lay in between. Looked up from germline, CDR1 is KGHSH and CDR2 is LQKENI. CDR3 length equals 17 residues. CDR3 bases: TGTGCCAGCTCACCAAACGGTGGGCACAGTTCCTACAATGAGCAGTTCTTC. It encodes CASSPNGGHSSYNEQFF.

The V and J genes are TRBV14 and TRBJ2-5; the D is unclear. Deletions cut 1 base from V and 6 bases from J, with 9 bases between. CDR1 SGHDN and CDR2 FVKESK come from the germline V gene. This CDR3 has 13 residues. DNA for the CDR3: TGTGCCAGCAGCCAAGCGGCACGTCAGACCCAGTACTTC. Its translation is CASSQAARQTQYF.

Details on this clonotype: This is likely a read error, given that the CDR3 carries no conserved phenylalanine or tryptophan at its end. The V and J genes are TRBV3-1 and TRBJ2-7; D gene uncertain. The CDR3 covers 14 residues. From germline, CDR1 is LGHDT and CDR2 YNNKEL (reference sequence). With 0 bases removed from V and 2 bases from J, the gap between germline ends came to 8 bases. The CDR3 here is CASSQERRPYEQYL. As DNA, the CDR3 is TGTGCCAGCAGCCAAGAAAGACGGCCCTACGAGCAGTACCTC.

This clonotype occurred many times. The gene calls are TRBV18 and TRBJ1-6; D might be TRBD1 (5 bases). The CDR3 spans 14 residues. Germline values: CDR1 KGHSH, CDR2 LQKENI. V lost 5 bases and J lost 8, with 13 bases in between. The CDR3 loop is CASSSPGGDSPLHF. The CDR3 region has the DNA TGTGCCAGCTCATCCCCGGGAGGGGATTCACCCCTCCACTTT.

The sample holds many counts of this clonotype. The rearrangement links TRBV20-1 to TRBJ1-2, with 7 positions matching TRBD1. Trimming removed 4 bases from V and 6 bases from J; junction bases left unmatched: 5. This CDR3 comprises 12 residues. Germline V gene lookup returns CDR1 DFQATT and CDR2 SNEGSKA (reference sequence). The CDR3 protein is CSATGTAHGYTF. Written as DNA, the CDR3 is TGCAGTGCTACCGGGACAGCCCATGGCTACACCTTC.

This clonotype was observed a few times. The chain combines TRBV20-1 with TRBJ2-5; tentative D call: TRBD2 (6 bases). The J call may be in error: the DNA end matches TRBJ2-1 better. The germline V gene encodes CDR1 DFQATT and CDR2 SNEGSKA (reference sequence). This CDR3 comprises 16 residues. CDR3 protein: CSAREIGRRAAETQFF. CDR3 nucleotides: TGCAGTGCTAGAGAGATTGGAAGGAGGGCCGCCGAGACCCAGTTCTTC.

This clonotype was recorded at least ten times. This sequence joins TRBV20-1 and TRBJ1-5, with a possible D match to TRBD1 (5 bases). Trimming left V 4 bases short and J 1 base short, with 8 bases between. Germline assignment: CDR1 DFQATT and CDR2 SNEGSKA (reference sequence). CDR3 length equals 13 residues. The CDR3 sequence is CSATRVSNQPQHF. The DNA for the CDR3 is TGCAGTGCTACCAGGGTCAGCAATCAGCCCCAGCATTTT.

There are many counts of this clonotype. This chain links TRBV27 with TRBJ1-6; D is perhaps TRBD1 (5 bases). The V gene lost 5 bases and the J gene lost 8 bases, with 13 bases spanning the gap. The CDR3 has 14 amino acids. Germline CDR1 reads MNHEY; CDR2 reads SMNVEV (reference sequence). In nucleotides, the CDR3 is TGTGCCAGCAGTGGGGGGAGGCGGGATTCACCCCTCCACTTT. The encoded protein is CASSGGRRDSPLHF.

This clonotype was seen only a few times. The rearrangement joins TRBV4-2 to TRBJ2-1; D call uncertain. The germline CDR1 and CDR2 sequences are LGHNA and YNFKEQ. The CDR3 has 17 residues. Trimming removed 0 bases from V and 3 bases from J, with 15 bases in between. The CDR3 coding sequence is TGTGCCAGCAGCCAAGACTCGACGGTGGGGTACTACAATGAGCAGTTCTTC. Protein: CASSQDSTVGYYNEQFF.

This clonotype has ten or more counts. The genes are TRBV28 and TRBJ1-5; TRBD1 matches 7 bases. Losses at the gene ends were 6 bases for V and 5 bases for J; bases not matched to a gene: 7. Germline assignment: CDR1 MDHEN and CDR2 SYDVKM. The CDR3 runs 14 residues. CDR3: CASRPGQPYQPQHF. CDR3 bases: TGTGCCAGCAGACCGGGACAGCCCTATCAGCCCCAGCATTTT.

This clonotype was recorded many times. The chain couples TRBV28 to TRBJ2-3, with 7 nucleotides matching TRBD1. The germline V gene encodes CDR1 MDHEN and CDR2 SYDVKM. J gave up 4 bases and V 3 bases, and 16 bases lay outside the gene matches. The CDR3 consists of 18 residues. The DNA of the CDR3 is TGTGCCAGCAGTTTGGCCCCGGGCCTGGACAGGTATCCAGATACGCAGTATTTT. It is translated as CASSLAPGLDRYPDTQYF.

The chain joins TRBV12-5 to TRBJ2-7, with D uncertain. Germline assignment: CDR1 LGHNT and CDR2 FRNRAP. CDR3 length equals 15 residues. V gave up 4 bases and J gave up 2 bases, with 15 bases separating them. The chain's CDR3 is CASGSPGVMAYEQYF. CDR3 DNA sequence: TGTGCTAGTGGTTCGCCAGGTGTTATGGCCTACGAGCAGTACTTC. Full variable domain (outside the CDR3, taken from reference TRBV12-5 and TRBJ2-7): DARVTQTPRHKVTEMGQEVTMRCQPILGHNTVFWYRQTMMQGLELLAYFRNRAPLDDSGMPKDRFSAEMPDATLATLKIQPSEPRDSAVYFCASGSPGVMAYEQYFGPGTRLTVT.

The rearrangement uses TRBV7-9 and TRBJ1-1, with D perhaps TRBD1 (6 bases). The CDR3 contains 15 residues. Trimming removed 5 bases at V and 5 bases at J, with 18 bases between. CDR1 is SEHNR, CDR2 FQNEAQ, per germline (reference sequence). The CDR3 nucleotides read TGTGCCAGCAGCCTCAGCCGGGGGGCAGAAACTGAAGCTTTCTTT. This codes for CASSLSRGAETEAFF.

This clonotype was seen ten or more times. This rearrangement joins TRBV2 to TRBJ2-5, with D perhaps being TRBD1 or TRBD2 (6 bases each). Germline V lookup: CDR1 SNHLY, CDR2 FYNNEI. V was pared by 10 bases and J by 14 bases, with 26 bases between. This CDR3 is built from 13 residues. The CDR3 nucleotides read TGTGCCACCCTGCGCCACAGGGAGGAGAATCCTTACTTC. Translating gives CATLRHREENPYF.

This clonotype was counted many times. The rearrangement links TRBV12-3 or TRBV12-4 to TRBJ2-3, with 7 bases lining up with TRBD2. The CDR3 sequence is 15 residues long. The junction had 7 bases not matched to a gene; V was cut back by 3 bases and J by 4 bases. CDR3 amino acids: CASSFTGGASDTQYF. The CDR3 bases are TGTGCCAGCAGTTTTACGGGAGGAGCGTCAGATACGCAGTATTTT.

The table lists this clonotype with many counts. The chain is built from TRBV2 and TRBJ1-6, with D possibly matching TRBD1 (6 bases). The ends were cut back, 4 bases at V and 13 bases at J, with 17 bases in the middle. This CDR3 contains 14 residues. Germline V CDR1 and CDR2: SNHLY, FYNNEI. DNA of the CDR3: TGTGCCAGCAGTGGGGATCAGGGGAAGGGGCCCCTCCACTTT. This codes for CASSGDQGKGPLHF.

This clonotype was seen a few times. V and J are TRBV12-3 or TRBV12-4 and TRBJ2-1, with 9 bases lining up with TRBD2. The ends lost 7 bases at V and 5 bases at J; junction bases unmatched: 6. The CDR3 is made up of 14 amino acids. CDR3 DNA: TGTGCCAGCACCCGACTAGCGGCTAACAATGAGCAGTTCTTC. Residues: CASTRLAANNEQFF.

Comment on this clonotype: One base away lies a much larger clone, so this may be a sequencing read error. The rearrangement uses TRBV12-3 or TRBV12-4 and TRBJ2-1; perhaps TRBD2 as D (5 bases). There are 16 residues in the CDR3. The CDR3 bases are TGTGCCAGCCGTCAACCTCAGGCTAGCTCCTACAATGAGCAGGTCTTC. Protein product: CASRQPQASSYNEQVF.

The sample holds many counts of this clonotype. The rearrangement joins TRBV28 to TRBJ2-1; TRBD1 is a possible D gene (5 bases). The CDR3 is 14 residues long. Trimming removed 4 bases from V and 7 bases from J, with 14 bases in between. Germline V gene data show CDR1 as MDHEN and CDR2 as SYDVKM. CDR3 sequence reads: CASSWGSAWNEQFF. DNA for the CDR3: TGTGCCAGCAGTTGGGGCTCCGCGTGGAATGAGCAGTTCTTC.

This clonotype showed up just a few times. This chain links TRBV7-2 with TRBJ2-2; TRBD2 aligns across 8 bases. This CDR3 comprises 17 residues. Germline-derived CDR1 and CDR2 are SGHTA and FQGNSA. Trimming removed 8 bases from V and 4 bases from J; junction bases left unmatched: 15. CDR3: CASGNRFSGRTTGELFF. In nucleotides, the CDR3 is TGTGCCAGCGGAAACCGATTCAGCGGGAGAACCACCGGGGAGCTGTTTTTT.

This clonotype has more than one count but fewer than ten. The J gene is TRBJ2-5, the V gene TRBV4-1; possibly TRBD1 for D (6 bases). Germline V gene lookup returns CDR1 MGHRA and CDR2 YSYEKL. This CDR3 comprises 15 residues. Between the trimmed V and J ends, which lost 0 bases and 3 bases, there was a span of 11 bases. The CDR3 DNA reads as TGCGCCAGCAGCCAAGATTTAGGACAGAAAGAGACCCAGTACTTC. Its translation: CASSQDLGQKETQYF.

This clonotype has ten or more counts. The J gene is TRBJ2-3, the V gene TRBV5-8; 13 bases fit TRBD2. Germline CDR1 SGHTS, CDR2 YDEGEE. The CDR3 covers 19 residues. Unmatched junction bases numbered 14, after V lost 3 bases and J lost 4 bases. CDR3 region: CASSSGTSGTPSRADTQYF. The CDR3 region has the DNA TGTGCCAGCAGCTCGGGGACTAGCGGGACACCCAGCAGGGCAGATACGCAGTATTTT. Variable domain in full (rest from reference TRBV5-8 and TRBJ2-3): EAGVTQSPTHLIKTRGQQATLRCSPISGHTSVYWYQQALGLGLQFLLWYDEGEERNRGNFPPRFSGRQFPNYSSELNVNALELEDSALYLCASSSGTSGTPSRADTQYFGPGTRLTVL.

This clonotype was seen ten or more times. The chain recombines TRBV6-6 with TRBJ2-5, with 12 bases fitting TRBD2. Germline CDR1 is MNHNY and CDR2 is SVGAGI (reference sequence). The junction had 5 bases not matched to a gene; V was cut back by 1 base and J by 5 bases. The CDR3 loop spans 16 amino acids. DNA for the CDR3: TGTGCCAGCAGTTACTTGGCTAGCGGGAGGGGTGAGACCCAGTACTTC. Amino acids: CASSYLASGRGETQYF.

V usage is TRBV20-1 and J usage is TRBJ2-2; D might be TRBD2 (7 bases). CDR1 and CDR2 (germline): DFQATT, SNEGSKA (reference sequence). Trimming stripped 2 bases from V and 6 bases from J, with 19 bases between. This CDR3 comprises 16 residues. CDR3 residues: CSARRGGGRTPGELFF. The CDR3 DNA sequence: TGCAGTGCTAGAAGGGGCGGGGGCAGAACCCCCGGGGAGCTGTTTTTT.

This clonotype was seen repeatedly, ten times or more. V usage is TRBV28 and J usage is TRBJ2-1; TRBD2 matches 7 bases. V dropped 4 bases and J dropped 0; count of bases not matched to a gene: 6. The CDR3 consists of 16 residues. Looked up from germline, CDR1 is MDHEN and CDR2 is SYDVKM. CDR3 coding DNA: TGTGCCAGCAGTTCTAGACTAGCCAGCTCCTACAATGAGCAGTTCTTC. As protein: CASSSRLASSYNEQFF.

This clonotype occurred many times. The CDR3 DNA reads TGTGCCAGCAGTTACTCGGGACTTAGGGCCAGTTACAATGAGCAGTTCTTC. It specifies CASSYSGLRASYNEQFF. This sequence joins TRBV6-2 or TRBV6-3 and TRBJ2-1; weak D call: TRBD2 (6 bases). CDR1 and CDR2 from the germline V gene are MNHEY and SVGEGT. The V end was cut by 0 bases, the J end by 4 bases, with 16 bases between. The CDR3 totals 17 residues.

This clonotype has ten or more counts. In nucleotides, the CDR3 is TGTGCCAGCAGCCCCGTCGGACAGGCGGGAGATACGCAGTATTTT. This codes for CASSPVGQAGDTQYF. The chain recombines TRBV7-9 with TRBJ2-3, with 7 bases matching TRBD1. In germline, CDR1 is SEHNR, CDR2 FQNEAQ (reference sequence). Trimming cost V 5 bases and J 5 bases; bases outside gene matches: 10. The CDR3 is made up of 15 amino acids.

As concerns this clonotype: This may be a read error: a much more frequent sequence differs by one nucleotide. The chain is built from TRBV6-1 and TRBJ2-1, with D perhaps matching TRBD1 or TRBD2 (5 bases each). Germline V CDR1 and CDR2: MNHNS, SASEGT. This CDR3 comprises 16 residues. V dropped 5 bases and J dropped 2 bases, with 16 bases sitting between them. Here the CDR3 DNA reads TGTGCCAGCAGTCCCAGAGGGGCCGGGGCCTACAATGAGCAGTTCTTC. It is translated as CASSPRGAGAYNEQFF.